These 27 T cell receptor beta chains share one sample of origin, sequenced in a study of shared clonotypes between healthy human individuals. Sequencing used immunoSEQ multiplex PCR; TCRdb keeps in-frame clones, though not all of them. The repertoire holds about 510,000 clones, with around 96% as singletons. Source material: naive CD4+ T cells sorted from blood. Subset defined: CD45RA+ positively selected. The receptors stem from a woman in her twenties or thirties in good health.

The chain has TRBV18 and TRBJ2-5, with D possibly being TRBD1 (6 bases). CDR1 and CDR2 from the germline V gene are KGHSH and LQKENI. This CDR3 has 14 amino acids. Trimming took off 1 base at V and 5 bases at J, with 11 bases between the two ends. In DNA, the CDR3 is TGTGCCAGCTCACCACGTCAGGGGTGGGAGACCCAGTACTTC. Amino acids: CASSPRQGWETQYF.

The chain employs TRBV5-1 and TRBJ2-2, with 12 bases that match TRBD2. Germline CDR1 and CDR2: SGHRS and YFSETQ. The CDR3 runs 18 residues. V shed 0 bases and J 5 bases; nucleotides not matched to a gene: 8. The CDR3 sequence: CASSLDLAGGPGTGELFF. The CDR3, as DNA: TGCGCCAGCAGCTTGGATCTAGCGGGAGGGCCTGGGACCGGGGAGCTGTTTTTT.

CDR3 DNA sequence: TGCAGCGTTGGGGGGGAGAAGATCCGGCAAGAGACCCAGTACTTC. Translation: CSVGGEKIRQETQYF. The chain is built from TRBV29-1 and TRBJ2-5; possibly TRBD2 for D (6 bases). Germline V gene data show CDR1 as SQVTM and CDR2 as ANQGSEA. V lost 4 bases, J lost 2 bases, and 17 bases lay in between. The CDR3 contains 15 residues.

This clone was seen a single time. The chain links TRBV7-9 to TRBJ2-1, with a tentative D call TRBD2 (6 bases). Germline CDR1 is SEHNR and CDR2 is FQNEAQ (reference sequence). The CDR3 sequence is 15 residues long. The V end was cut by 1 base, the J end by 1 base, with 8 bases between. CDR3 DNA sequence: TGTGCCAGCAGCTTAGGGGCGGGGTCCTACAATGAGCAGTTCTTC. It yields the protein CASSLGAGSYNEQFF.

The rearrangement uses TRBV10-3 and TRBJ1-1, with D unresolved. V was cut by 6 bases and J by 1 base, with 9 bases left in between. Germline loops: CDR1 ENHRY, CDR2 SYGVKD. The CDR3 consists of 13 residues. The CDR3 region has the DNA TGTGCCATCAGACGAGTCCAGAACACTGAAGCTTTCTTT. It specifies CAIRRVQNTEAFF.

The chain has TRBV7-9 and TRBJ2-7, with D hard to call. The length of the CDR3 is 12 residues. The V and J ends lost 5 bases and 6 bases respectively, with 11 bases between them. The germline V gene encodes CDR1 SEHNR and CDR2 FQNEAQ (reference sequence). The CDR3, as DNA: TGTGCCAGCAGCCCGTCGGGCGGCGAGCAGTACTTC. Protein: CASSPSGGEQYF. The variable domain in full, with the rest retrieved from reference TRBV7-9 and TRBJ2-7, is DTGVSQNPRHKITKRGQNVTFRCDPISEHNRLYWYRQTLGQGPEFLTYFQNEAQLEKSRLLSDRFSAERPKGSFSTLEIQRTEQGDSAMYLCASSPSGGEQYFGPGTRLTVT.

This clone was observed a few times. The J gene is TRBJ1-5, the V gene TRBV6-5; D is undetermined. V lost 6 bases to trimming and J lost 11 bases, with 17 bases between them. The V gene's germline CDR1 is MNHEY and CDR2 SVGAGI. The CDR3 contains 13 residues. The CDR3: CASRPPGLSTQHF. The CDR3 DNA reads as TGTGCCAGCAGGCCTCCGGGTCTTTCAACCCAGCATTTT.

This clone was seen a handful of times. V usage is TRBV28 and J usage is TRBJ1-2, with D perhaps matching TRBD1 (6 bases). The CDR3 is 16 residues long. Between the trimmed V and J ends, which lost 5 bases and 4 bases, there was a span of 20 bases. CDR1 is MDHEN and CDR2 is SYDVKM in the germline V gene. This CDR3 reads CASSPHAAGGGYGYTF. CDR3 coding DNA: TGTGCCAGCAGTCCCCACGCGGCCGGGGGCGGCTATGGCTACACCTTC.

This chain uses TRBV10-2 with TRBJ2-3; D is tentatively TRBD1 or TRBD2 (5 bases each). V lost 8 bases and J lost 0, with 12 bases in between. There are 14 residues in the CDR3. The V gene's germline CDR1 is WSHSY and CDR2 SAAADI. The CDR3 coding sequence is TGCGCCAGCGACGGGGCGGCCAGCACAGATACGCAGTATTTT. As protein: CASDGAASTDTQYF.

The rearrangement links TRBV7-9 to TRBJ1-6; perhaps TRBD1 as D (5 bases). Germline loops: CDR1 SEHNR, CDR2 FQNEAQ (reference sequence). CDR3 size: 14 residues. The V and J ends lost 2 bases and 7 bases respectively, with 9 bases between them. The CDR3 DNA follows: TGTGCCAGCAGCTTAAGGGGCGCCAATTCACCCCTCCACTTT. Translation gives CASSLRGANSPLHF.

CDR3: CRKRGQNPFNYGYTF. The CDR3 nucleotides are TGCAGGAAACGGGGACAGAACCCTTTCAACTATGGCTACACCTTC. The V call is TRBV29-1, the J call TRBJ1-2, with 7 positions matching TRBD1. The germline V gene encodes CDR1 SQVTM and CDR2 ANQGSEA. This CDR3 has 15 amino acids.

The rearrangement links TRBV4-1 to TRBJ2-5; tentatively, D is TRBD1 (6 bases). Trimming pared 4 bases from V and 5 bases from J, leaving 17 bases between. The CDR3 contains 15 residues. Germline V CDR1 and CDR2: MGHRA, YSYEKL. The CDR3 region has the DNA TGCGCCAGCAGCCCTCGGACAGTCTCCTATGAGACCCAGTACTTC. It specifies CASSPRTVSYETQYF.

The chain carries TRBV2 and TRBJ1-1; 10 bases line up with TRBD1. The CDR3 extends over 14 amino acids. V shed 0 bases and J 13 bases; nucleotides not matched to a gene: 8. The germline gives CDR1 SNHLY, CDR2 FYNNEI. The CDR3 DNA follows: TGTGCCAGCAGTGAAGCAGGGGACAGGGGCCCGGGTTTCTTT. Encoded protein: CASSEAGDRGPGFF.

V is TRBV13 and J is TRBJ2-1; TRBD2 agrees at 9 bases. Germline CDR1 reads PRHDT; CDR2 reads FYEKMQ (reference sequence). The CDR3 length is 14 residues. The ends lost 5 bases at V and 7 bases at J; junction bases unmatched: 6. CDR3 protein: CASSLRLAENEQFF. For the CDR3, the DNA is TGTGCCAGCAGCCTTAGACTAGCGGAAAATGAGCAGTTCTTC.

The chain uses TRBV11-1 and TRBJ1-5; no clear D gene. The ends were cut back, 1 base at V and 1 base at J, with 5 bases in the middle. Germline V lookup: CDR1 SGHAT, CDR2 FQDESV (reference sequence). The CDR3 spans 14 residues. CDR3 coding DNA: TGTGCCAGCAGCTTAGGGGGAAGCAATCAGCCCCAGCATTTT. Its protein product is CASSLGGSNQPQHF.

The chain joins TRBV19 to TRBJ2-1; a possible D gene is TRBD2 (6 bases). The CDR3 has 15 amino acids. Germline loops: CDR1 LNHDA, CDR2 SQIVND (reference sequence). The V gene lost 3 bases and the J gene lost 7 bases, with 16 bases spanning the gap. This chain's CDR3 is CASSMDGRRINEQFF. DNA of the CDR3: TGTGCCAGTAGTATGGACGGGAGAAGAATAAATGAGCAGTTCTTC.

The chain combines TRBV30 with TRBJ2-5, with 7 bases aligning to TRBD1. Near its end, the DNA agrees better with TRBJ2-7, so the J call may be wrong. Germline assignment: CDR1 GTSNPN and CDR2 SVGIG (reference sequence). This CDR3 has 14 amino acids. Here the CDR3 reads CACLIRGNLVEQYF. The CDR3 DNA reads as TGTGCCTGCCTGATCAGGGGGAACCTCGTCGAGCAGTACTTC.

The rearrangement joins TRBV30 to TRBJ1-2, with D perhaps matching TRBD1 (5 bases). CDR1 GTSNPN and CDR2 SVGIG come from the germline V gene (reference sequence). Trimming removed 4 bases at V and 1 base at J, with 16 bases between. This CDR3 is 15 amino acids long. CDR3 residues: CAWTPPGHLNYGYTF. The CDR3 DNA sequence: TGTGCCTGGACCCCGCCGGGGCATCTTAACTATGGCTACACCTTC.

This CDR3 is CAISEPGLAETDTQYF. The CDR3 nucleotides are TGTGCCATCAGTGAGCCGGGACTAGCGGAGACAGATACGCAGTATTTT. The gene calls are TRBV10-3 and TRBJ2-3; 11 nucleotides match TRBD2. CDR1 is ENHRY, CDR2 SYGVKD, per germline. Unmatched junction bases numbered 4, after V lost 2 bases and J lost 3 bases. This CDR3 comprises 16 residues.

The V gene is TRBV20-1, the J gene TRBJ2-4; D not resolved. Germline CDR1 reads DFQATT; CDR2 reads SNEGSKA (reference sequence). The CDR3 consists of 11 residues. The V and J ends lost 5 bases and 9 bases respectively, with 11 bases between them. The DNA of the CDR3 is TGCAGTGCTCCGAACCGAGCCATTCAGTACTTC. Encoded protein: CSAPNRAIQYF.

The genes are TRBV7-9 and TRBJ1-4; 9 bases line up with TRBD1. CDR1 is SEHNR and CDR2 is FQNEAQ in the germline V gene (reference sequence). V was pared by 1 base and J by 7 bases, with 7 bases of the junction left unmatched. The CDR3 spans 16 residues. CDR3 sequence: CASSLDWTGEGEKLFF. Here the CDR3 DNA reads TGTGCCAGCAGCTTAGACTGGACAGGGGAGGGTGAAAAACTGTTTTTT.

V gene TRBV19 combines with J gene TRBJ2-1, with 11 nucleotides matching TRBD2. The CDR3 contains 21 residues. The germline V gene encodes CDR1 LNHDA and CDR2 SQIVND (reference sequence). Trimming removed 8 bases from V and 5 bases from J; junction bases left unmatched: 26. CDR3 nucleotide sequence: TGTGCCAGTTCTCTCCGGGGGAGGGGAACTAGCGGGGGCAGACAGGACAATGAGCAGTTCTTC. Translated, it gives CASSLRGRGTSGGRQDNEQFF.

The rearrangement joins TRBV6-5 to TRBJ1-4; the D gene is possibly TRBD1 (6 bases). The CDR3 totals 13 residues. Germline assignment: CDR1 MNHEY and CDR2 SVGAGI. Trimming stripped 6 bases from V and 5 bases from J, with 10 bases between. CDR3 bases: TGTGCCAGCAGGCATACAGGGAATGAAAAACTGTTTTTT. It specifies CASRHTGNEKLFF.

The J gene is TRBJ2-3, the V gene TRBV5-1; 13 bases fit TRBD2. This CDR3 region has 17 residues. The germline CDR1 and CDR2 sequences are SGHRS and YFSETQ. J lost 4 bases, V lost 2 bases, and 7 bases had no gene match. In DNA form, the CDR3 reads TGCGCCAGCAGCTTCACCTTTACTAGCGGGAGGGCAGATACGCAGTATTTT. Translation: CASSFTFTSGRADTQYF. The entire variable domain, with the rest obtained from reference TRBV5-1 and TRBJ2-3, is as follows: KAGVTQTPRYLIKTRGQQVTLSCSPISGHRSVSWYQQTPGQGLQFLFEYFSETQRNKGNFPGRFSGRQFSNSRSEMNVSTLELGDSALYLCASSFTFTSGRADTQYFGPGTRLTVL.

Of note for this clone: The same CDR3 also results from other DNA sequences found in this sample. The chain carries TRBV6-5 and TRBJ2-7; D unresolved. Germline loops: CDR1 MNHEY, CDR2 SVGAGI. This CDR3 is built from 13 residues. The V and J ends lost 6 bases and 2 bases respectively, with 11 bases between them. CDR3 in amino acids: CASSSLVTYEQYF. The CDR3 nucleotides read TGTGCCAGCAGCTCTTTAGTCACCTACGAGCAGTACTTC.

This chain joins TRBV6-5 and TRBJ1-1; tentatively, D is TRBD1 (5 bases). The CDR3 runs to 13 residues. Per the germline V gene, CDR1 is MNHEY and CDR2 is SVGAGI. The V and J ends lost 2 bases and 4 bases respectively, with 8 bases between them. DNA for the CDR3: TGTGCCAGCAGTTACAGGGGAGCCACTGAAGCTTTCTTT. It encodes CASSYRGATEAFF.

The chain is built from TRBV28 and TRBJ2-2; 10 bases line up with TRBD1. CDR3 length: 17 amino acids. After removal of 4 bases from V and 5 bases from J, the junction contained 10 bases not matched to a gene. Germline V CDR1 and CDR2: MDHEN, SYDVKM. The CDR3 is CASSSDRDRGYTGELFF. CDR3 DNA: TGTGCCAGCAGTTCGGACCGGGACAGGGGCTATACCGGGGAGCTGTTTTTT.